The clone carrying this T cell receptor (beta chain) was observed a single time. Amplification yielded TCR beta CDR3 regions, with RNA transcripts as the source. Carried out on the TCR CDR3, a first-round RT-PCR used the HTBI primer set. TCRdb ran MiXCR on the multiplex PCR reads and lists one entry per CDR3 protein. The repertoire holds some 550,000 distinct CDR3 sequences, with about a sixth as singletons. This CDR3 has 17 amino acids. The trim removed 4 bases at V and 4 bases at J, leaving 16 bases unmatched. Per the germline V gene, CDR1 is DFQATT and CDR2 is SNEGSKA (reference sequence). The data originate from a study of T cells in Graves' hyperthyroidism and ophthalmopathy.

The sequence was collected from a middle-aged woman with Graves' ophthalmopathy. The source material was blood. V and J are TRBV20-1 and TRBJ2-5; 9 bases line up with TRBD2. The CDR3 is CSATLKPIQLAGETQYF. Written as DNA, the CDR3 is TGCAGTGCTACCCTCAAACCTATCCAACTAGCGGGAGAGACCCAGTACTTC.